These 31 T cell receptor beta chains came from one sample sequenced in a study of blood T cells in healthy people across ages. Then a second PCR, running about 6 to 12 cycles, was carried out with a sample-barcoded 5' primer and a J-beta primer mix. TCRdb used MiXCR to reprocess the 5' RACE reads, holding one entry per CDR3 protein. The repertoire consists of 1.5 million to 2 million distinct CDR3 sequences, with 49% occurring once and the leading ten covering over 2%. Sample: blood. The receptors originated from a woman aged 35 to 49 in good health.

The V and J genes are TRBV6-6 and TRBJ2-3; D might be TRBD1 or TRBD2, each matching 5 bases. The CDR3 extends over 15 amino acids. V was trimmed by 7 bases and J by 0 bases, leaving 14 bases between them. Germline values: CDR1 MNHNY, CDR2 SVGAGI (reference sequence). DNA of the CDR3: TGTGCCAGCATTAGCGAGGGGCCTAGCACAGATACGCAGTATTTT. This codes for CASISEGPSTDTQYF.

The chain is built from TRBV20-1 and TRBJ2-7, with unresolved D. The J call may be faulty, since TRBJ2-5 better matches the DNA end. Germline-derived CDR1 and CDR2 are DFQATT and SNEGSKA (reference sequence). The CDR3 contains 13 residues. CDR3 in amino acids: CSARDNWKETQYF. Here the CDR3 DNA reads TGCAGTGCTAGAGATAACTGGAAAGAGACCCAGTACTTC.

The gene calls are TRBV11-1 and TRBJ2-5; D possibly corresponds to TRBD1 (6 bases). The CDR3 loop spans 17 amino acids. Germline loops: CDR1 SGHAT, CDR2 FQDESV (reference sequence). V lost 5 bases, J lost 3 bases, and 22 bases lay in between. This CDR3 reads CASSPQQGTVGEETQYF. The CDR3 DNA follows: TGTGCCAGCAGCCCCCAACAGGGAACGGTGGGGGAAGAGACCCAGTACTTC.

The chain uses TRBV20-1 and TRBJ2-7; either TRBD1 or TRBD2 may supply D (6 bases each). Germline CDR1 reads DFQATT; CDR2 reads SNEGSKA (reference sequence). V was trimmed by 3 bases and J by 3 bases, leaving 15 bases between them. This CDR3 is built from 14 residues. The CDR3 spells CSAREGGIDYEQYF. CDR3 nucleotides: TGCAGTGCTAGGGAGGGGGGAATCGACTACGAGCAGTACTTC.

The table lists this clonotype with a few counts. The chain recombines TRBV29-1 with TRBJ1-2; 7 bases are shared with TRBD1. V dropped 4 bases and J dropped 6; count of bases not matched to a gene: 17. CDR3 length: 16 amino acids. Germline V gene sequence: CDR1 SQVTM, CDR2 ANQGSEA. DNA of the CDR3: TGCAGCGTTGTCCCAGGGGGAACGATTAGAAGTCATGGCTACACCTTC. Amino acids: CSVVPGGTIRSHGYTF.

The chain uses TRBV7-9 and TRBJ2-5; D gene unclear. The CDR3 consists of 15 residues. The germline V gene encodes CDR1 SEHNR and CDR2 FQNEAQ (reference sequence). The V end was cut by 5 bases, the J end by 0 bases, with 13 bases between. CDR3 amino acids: CASSLGRTYQETQYF. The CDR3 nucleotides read TGTGCCAGCAGCCTCGGACGGACGTACCAAGAGACCCAGTACTTC.

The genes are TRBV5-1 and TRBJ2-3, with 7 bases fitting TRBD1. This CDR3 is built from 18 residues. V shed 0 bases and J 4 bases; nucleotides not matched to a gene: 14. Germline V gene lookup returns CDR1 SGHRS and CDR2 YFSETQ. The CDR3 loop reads CASSLVSGQAGRADTQYF. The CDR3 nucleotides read TGCGCCAGCAGCTTGGTATCCGGACAGGCAGGGCGCGCAGATACGCAGTATTTT.

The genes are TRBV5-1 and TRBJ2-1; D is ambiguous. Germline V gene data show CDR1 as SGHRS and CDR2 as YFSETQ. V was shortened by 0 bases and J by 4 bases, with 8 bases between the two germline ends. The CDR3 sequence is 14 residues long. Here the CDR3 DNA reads TGCGCCAGCAGCTTGGAACAGCCGTACAATGAGCAGTTCTTC. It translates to CASSLEQPYNEQFF.

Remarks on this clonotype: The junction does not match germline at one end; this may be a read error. CDR3 sequence (DNA): TGTGTCAGCAGTTCCTCGGGACTAGCGGGGATCGAGCAGTACTTC. It is translated as CVSSSSGLAGIEQYF. This chain links TRBV6-2 or TRBV6-3 with TRBJ2-5, with 13 bases identical to TRBD2. The end of the DNA is better explained by TRBJ2-7, so the J call may be wrong. CDR1 is MNHEY and CDR2 is SVGEGT in the germline V gene. The length of the CDR3 is 15 residues.

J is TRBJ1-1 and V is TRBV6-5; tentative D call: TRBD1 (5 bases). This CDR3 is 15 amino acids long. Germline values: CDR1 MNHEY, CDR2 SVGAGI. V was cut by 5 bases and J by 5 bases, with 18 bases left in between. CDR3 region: CASSRIGAGGTEAFF. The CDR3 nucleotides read TGTGCCAGCAGTAGGATAGGGGCCGGGGGGACTGAAGCTTTCTTT.

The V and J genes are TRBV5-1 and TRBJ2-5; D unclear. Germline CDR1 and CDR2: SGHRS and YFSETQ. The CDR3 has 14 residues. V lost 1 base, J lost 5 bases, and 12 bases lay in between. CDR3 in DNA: TGCGCCAGCAGCTTGTATACATTGGGTGAGACCCAGTACTTC. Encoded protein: CASSLYTLGETQYF. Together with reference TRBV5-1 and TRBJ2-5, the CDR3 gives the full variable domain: KAGVTQTPRYLIKTRGQQVTLSCSPISGHRSVSWYQQTPGQGLQFLFEYFSETQRNKGNFPGRFSGRQFSNSRSEMNVSTLELGDSALYLCASSLYTLGETQYFGPGTRLLVL.

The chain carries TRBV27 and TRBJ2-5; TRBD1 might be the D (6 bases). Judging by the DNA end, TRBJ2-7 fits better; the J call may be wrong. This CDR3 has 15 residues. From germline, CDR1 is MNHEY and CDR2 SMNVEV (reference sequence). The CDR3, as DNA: TGTGCCAGCAGTTTCACAGGGACGGACTTCTACGAGCAGTACTTC. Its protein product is CASSFTGTDFYEQYF.

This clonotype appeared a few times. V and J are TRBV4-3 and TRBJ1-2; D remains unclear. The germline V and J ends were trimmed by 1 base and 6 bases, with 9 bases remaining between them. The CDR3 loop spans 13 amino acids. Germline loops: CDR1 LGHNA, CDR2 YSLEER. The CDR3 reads CASSQVPGNGYTF. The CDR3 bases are TGCGCCAGCAGCCAAGTGCCAGGCAATGGCTACACCTTC.

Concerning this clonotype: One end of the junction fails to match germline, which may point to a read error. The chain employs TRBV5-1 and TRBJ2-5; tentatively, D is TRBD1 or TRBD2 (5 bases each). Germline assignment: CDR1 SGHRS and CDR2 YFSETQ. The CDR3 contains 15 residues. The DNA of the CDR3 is TGCGCCAGCAACTTGGTCGCCGGGGCAGGGGAGACCCAGTACTTC. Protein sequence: CASNLVAGAGETQYF.

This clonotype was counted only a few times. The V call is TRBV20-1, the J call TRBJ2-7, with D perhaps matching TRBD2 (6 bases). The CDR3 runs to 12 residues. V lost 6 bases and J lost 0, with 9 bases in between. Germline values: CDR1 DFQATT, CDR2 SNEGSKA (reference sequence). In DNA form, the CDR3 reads TGCAGTGCAGGAGGGAACTCCTACGAGCAGTACTTC. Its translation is CSAGGNSYEQYF.

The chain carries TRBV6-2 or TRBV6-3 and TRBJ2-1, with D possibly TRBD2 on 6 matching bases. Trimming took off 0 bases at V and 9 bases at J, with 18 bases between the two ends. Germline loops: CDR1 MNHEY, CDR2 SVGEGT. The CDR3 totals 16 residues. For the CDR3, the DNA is TGTGCCAGCAGTTACTCGAGAGTGGCTCGGAGGGGTGAGCAGTTCTTC. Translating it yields CASSYSRVARRGEQFF.

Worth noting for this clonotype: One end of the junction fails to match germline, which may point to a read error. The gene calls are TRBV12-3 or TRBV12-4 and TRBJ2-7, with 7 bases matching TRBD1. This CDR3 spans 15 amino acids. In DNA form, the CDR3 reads TGTGCCGGCAGTTTAATGGAGAGGGGGCCCTACGAGCAGTACTTC. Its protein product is CAGSLMERGPYEQYF.

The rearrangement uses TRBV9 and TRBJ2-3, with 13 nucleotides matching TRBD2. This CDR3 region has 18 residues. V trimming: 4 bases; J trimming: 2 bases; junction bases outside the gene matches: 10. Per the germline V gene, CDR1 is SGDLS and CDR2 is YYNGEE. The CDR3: CASSPLTSGGPITDTQYF. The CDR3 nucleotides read TGTGCCAGCAGCCCCCTGACTAGCGGGGGGCCGATCACAGATACGCAGTATTTT.

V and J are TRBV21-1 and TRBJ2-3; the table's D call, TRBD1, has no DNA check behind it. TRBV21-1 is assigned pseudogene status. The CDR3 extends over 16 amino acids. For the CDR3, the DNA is TGTGCCAGCAGCAATCGGCCCAGGGGGTATTCAGATACGCAGTATTTT. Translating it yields CASSNRPRGYSDTQYF.

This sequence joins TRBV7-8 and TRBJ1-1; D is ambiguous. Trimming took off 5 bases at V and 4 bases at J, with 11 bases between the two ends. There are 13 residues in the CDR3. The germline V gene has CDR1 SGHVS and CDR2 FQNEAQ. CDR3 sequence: CASSPGPSTEAFF. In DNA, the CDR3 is TGTGCCAGCAGCCCAGGACCGTCCACTGAAGCTTTCTTT.

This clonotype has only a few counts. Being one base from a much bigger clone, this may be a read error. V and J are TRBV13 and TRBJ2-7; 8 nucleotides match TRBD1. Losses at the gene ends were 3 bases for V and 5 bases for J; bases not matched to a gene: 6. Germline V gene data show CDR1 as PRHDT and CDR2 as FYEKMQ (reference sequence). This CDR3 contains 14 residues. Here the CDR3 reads CASSFGQGSDEQYF. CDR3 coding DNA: TGTGCCAGCAGCTTCGGACAGGGATCCGACGAGCAGTACTTC.

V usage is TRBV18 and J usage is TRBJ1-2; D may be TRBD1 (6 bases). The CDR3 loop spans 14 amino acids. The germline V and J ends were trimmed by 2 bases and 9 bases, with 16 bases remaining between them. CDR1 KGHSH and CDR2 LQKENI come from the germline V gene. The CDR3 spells CASSPNRAETSYTF. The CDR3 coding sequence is TGTGCCAGCTCACCAAACAGGGCAGAGACGAGCTACACCTTC.

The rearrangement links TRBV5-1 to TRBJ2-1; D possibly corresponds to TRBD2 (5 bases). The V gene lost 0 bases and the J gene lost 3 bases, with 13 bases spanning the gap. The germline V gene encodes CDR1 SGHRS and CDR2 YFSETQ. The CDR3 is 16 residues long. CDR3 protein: CASSLVVGSYYNEQFF. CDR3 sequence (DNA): TGCGCCAGCAGCTTGGTTGTAGGGAGTTACTACAATGAGCAGTTCTTC.

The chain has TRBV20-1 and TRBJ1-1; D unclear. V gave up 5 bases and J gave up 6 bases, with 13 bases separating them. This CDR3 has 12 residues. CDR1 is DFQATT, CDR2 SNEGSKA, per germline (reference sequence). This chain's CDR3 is CSAYKPGAEAFF. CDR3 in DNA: TGCAGTGCTTACAAGCCTGGGGCTGAAGCTTTCTTT.

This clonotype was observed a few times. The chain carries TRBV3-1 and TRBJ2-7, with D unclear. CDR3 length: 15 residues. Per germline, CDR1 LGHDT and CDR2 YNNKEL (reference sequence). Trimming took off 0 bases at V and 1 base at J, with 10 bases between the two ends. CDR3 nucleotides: TGTGCCAGCAGCCAAGATCTGGCGTCTTCCTACGAGCAGTACTTC. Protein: CASSQDLASSYEQYF.

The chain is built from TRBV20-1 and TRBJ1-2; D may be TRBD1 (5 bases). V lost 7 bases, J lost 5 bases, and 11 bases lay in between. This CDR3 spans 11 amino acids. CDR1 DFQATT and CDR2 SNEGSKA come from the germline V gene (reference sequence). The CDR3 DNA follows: TGCAGTGAAGGGACCGTGTATGGCTACACCTTC. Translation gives CSEGTVYGYTF.

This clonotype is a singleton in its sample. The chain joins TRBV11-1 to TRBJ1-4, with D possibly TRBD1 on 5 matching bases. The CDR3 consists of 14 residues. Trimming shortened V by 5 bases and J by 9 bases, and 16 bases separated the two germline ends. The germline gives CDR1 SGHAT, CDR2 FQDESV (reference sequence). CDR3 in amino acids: CASSRQIRGKKLFF. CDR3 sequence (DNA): TGTGCCAGCAGCCGACAAATCCGGGGGAAAAAACTGTTTTTT.

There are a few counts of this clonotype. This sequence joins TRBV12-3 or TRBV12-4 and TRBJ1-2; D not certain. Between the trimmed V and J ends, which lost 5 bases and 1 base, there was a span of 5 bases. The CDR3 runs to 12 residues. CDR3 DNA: TGTGCCAGCAGTGCCCGTAACTATGGCTACACCTTC. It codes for CASSARNYGYTF.

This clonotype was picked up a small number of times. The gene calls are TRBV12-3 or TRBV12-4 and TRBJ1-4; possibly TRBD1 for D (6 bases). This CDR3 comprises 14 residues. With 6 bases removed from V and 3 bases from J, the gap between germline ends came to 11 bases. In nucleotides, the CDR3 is TGTGCCAGCAGCTACAGGGACGCTAATGAAAAACTGTTTTTT. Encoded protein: CASSYRDANEKLFF.

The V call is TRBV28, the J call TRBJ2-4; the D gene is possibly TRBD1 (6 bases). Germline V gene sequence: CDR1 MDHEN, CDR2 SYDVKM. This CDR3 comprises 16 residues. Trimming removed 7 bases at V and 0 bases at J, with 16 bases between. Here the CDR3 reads CASIGQHILAKNIQYF. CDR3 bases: TGTGCCAGCATCGGACAGCATATACTAGCCAAAAACATTCAGTACTTC.

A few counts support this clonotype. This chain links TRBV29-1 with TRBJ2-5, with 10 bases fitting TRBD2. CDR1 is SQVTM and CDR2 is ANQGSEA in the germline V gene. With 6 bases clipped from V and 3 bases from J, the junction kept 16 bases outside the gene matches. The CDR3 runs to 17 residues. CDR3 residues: CSVATWSLAGVKETQYF. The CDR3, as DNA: TGCAGCGTCGCCACGTGGTCGCTAGCGGGGGTCAAAGAGACCCAGTACTTC.